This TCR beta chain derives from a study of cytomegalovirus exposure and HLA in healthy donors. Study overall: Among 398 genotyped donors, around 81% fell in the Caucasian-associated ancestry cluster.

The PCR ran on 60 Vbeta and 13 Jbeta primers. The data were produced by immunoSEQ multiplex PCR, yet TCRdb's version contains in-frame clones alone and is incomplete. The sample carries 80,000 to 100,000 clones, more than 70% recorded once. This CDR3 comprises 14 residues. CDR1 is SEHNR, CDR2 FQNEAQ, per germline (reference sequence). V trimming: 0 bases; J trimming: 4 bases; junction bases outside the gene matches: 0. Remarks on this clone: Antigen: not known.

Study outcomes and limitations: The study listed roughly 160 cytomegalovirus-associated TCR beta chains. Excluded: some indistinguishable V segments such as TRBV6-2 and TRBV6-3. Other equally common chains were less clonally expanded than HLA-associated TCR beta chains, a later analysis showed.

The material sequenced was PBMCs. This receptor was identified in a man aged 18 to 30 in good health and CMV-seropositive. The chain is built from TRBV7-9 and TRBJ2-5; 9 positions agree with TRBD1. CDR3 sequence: CASSLATGGETQYF. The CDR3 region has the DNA TGTGCCAGCAGCTTAGCGACAGGGGGAGAGACCCAGTACTTC.